This T cell receptor (beta chain) is drawn from a study of Ad26.COV2.S vaccination and SARS-CoV-2 variants. Clones were read by immunoSEQ multiplex PCR, and TCRdb kept only the in-frame ones, dropping some. This table holds more than 300,000 clones, about 85% found once. The CDR3 runs to 13 residues. The germline V gene has CDR1 KGHSH and CDR2 LQKENI. Trimming left V 3 bases short and J 0 bases short, with 0 bases between. This clone was picked up one time. The same CDR3 can be traced to other DNA sequences in this sample. Described treatment: approximately 18 received Ad26.COV2.S at low or high dose, single or two shots; 5 received placebo; per-sample allocation not given. After the first vaccine or placebo injection, samples were drawn on day 63.

V is TRBV18 and J is TRBJ2-6; D remains ambiguous. This receptor was identified in a person aged 18 to 59 who received the Ad26.COV2.S COVID-19 vaccine or a placebo. The sample here was peripheral blood, taken in a trial of Ad26.COV2.S vaccine versus placebo. The CDR3 DNA follows: TGTGCCAGCTCACCCTCTGGGGCCAACGTCCTGACTTTC. It codes for CASSPSGANVLTF.